These 14 T cell receptor beta chains were sequenced from one sample in a study of neurological immune-mediated disorders. TCRdb processed the 5' RACE reads anew with MiXCR; each CDR3 protein has one entry. In the table there are approximately 28,000 distinct CDR3 sequences, about an eighth of which are singletons. Sample time point: technical triplicate 2. The sample consisted of CD4+ T cells from blood. These receptors came from a female donor with HTLV-1-associated myelopathy (HAM/TSP).

The chain employs TRBV3-1 and TRBJ2-6; 10 nucleotides match TRBD1. V gave up 4 bases and J gave up 4 bases; unmatched junction bases: 4. The CDR3 runs 16 residues. The germline CDR1 and CDR2 sequences are LGHDT and YNNKEL (reference sequence). In DNA, the CDR3 is TGTGCCAGCAGCCGGGACAGGGGTTCCGGGGCCAACGTCCTGACTTTC. This codes for CASSRDRGSGANVLTF.

In this sample, this clonotype turned up many times. The gene calls are TRBV29-1 and TRBJ2-3; 7 nucleotides line up with TRBD2. V was clipped by 0 bases and J by 3 bases; unmatched bases: 9. This CDR3 contains 16 residues. The germline V gene has CDR1 SQVTM and CDR2 ANQGSEA. The DNA of the CDR3 is TGCAGCGTTGAAGATCCTTGGGAGGGGATGACAGATACGCAGTATTTT. Its protein is CSVEDPWEGMTDTQYF.

The sample holds many counts of this clonotype. The rearrangement links TRBV5-6 to TRBJ1-6, with D unresolved. The germline V gene has CDR1 SGHDT and CDR2 YYEEEE. Between the trimmed V and J ends, which lost 0 bases and 9 bases, there was a span of 10 bases. There are 14 residues in the CDR3. This CDR3 reads CASSLGQAGSPLHF. For the CDR3, the DNA is TGTGCCAGCAGCTTGGGCCAGGCTGGTTCACCCCTCCACTTT.

This clonotype was seen repeatedly, ten times or more. The chain uses TRBV18 and TRBJ2-1; 12 nucleotides line up with TRBD2. This CDR3 has 15 amino acids. The germline V gene encodes CDR1 KGHSH and CDR2 LQKENI. Unmatched junction bases numbered 4, after V lost 0 bases and J lost 10 bases. For the CDR3, the DNA is TGTGCCAGCTCACCACCGGGACTAGCGGGTGCAGAGCAGTTCTTC. Amino acids: CASSPPGLAGAEQFF.

This clonotype was observed many times. The genes are TRBV7-9 and TRBJ1-6; weak D call: TRBD1 (5 bases). This CDR3 is 13 amino acids long. The V gene's germline CDR1 is SEHNR and CDR2 FQNEAQ (reference sequence). V was clipped by 5 bases and J by 10 bases, with 12 bases between them. The CDR3 bases are TGTGCCAGCAGCCCACAGGAGACCTCACCCCTCCACTTT. Its protein is CASSPQETSPLHF.

This clonotype was detected many times. The rearrangement joins TRBV14 to TRBJ2-2, with unresolved D. Germline V gene data show CDR1 as SGHDN and CDR2 as FVKESK. V lost 3 bases and J 5 bases, leaving 7 bases between the germline ends. The CDR3 contains 13 residues. The CDR3 DNA sequence: TGTGCCAGCAGCCAGCAACAGACCGGGGAGCTGTTTTTT. Its translation: CASSQQQTGELFF. Full variable domain (rest looked up from reference TRBV14 and TRBJ2-2): EAGVTQFPSHSVIEKGQTVTLRCDPISGHDNLYWYRRVMGKEIKFLLHFVKESKQDESGMPNNRFLAERTGGTYSTLKVQPAELEDSGVYFCASSQQQTGELFFGEGSRLTVL.

This clonotype occurred many times. This rearrangement joins TRBV20-1 to TRBJ2-7, with D perhaps TRBD2 (7 bases). This CDR3 spans 13 amino acids. Germline assignment: CDR1 DFQATT and CDR2 SNEGSKA (reference sequence). Trimming took 3 bases from V and 5 from J, leaving 14 bases between them. CDR3 DNA sequence: TGCAGTGCTAGTGTAGTGCGGGGGCACGAGCAGTACTTC. Translated: CSASVVRGHEQYF.

This clonotype was detected only a few times. This chain links TRBV20-1 with TRBJ2-5, with TRBD2 matching 10 bases. CDR3 size: 17 residues. The ends lost 1 base at V and 5 bases at J; junction bases unmatched: 13. Germline CDR1 DFQATT, CDR2 SNEGSKA (reference sequence). CDR3 DNA: TGCAGTGCTAGAGGGTGGGGTAGCGGGGGGACCCGGGAGACCCAGTACTTC. Its translation is CSARGWGSGGTRETQYF.

By proportion, this clonotype is medium-sized. The chain combines TRBV20-1 with TRBJ2-3; D may match TRBD1 or TRBD2 (6 bases each). Germline CDR1 DFQATT, CDR2 SNEGSKA (reference sequence). The V gene lost 5 bases and the J gene lost 1 base, with 16 bases spanning the gap. The CDR3 runs 15 residues. The CDR3 region has the DNA TGCAGTGCTCGACGGCCGGAGGGGGGCACAGATACGCAGTATTTT. It specifies CSARRPEGGTDTQYF.

This clonotype was seen ten or more times. The CDR3 DNA is TGTGCCTGGAGCTGGATCCACAATGAGCAGTTCTTC. Protein product: CAWSWIHNEQFF. The genes are TRBV30 and TRBJ2-1; D is unresolved. The germline V gene has CDR1 GTSNPN and CDR2 SVGIG (reference sequence). Between the trimmed V and J ends, which lost 3 bases and 5 bases, there was a span of 8 bases. CDR3 length: 12 residues.

The gene calls are TRBV20-1 and TRBJ2-1; D not certain. V dropped 6 bases and J dropped 9 bases, with 12 bases sitting between them. Germline V CDR1 and CDR2: DFQATT, SNEGSKA (reference sequence). The CDR3 has 11 amino acids. DNA of the CDR3: TGCAGTGCCACACCCAAGGTTGAGCAGTTCTTC. Its protein is CSATPKVEQFF.

Ten or more counts support this clonotype. The genes are TRBV7-9 and TRBJ2-2; D unresolved. Germline-derived CDR1 and CDR2 are SEHNR and FQNEAQ (reference sequence). The CDR3 runs 18 residues. V lost 5 bases and J lost 5, with 24 bases in between. The CDR3 coding sequence is TGTGCCAGCAGCACATTCAGAGGACCTACGGAGTTTACCGGGGAGCTGTTTTTT. It is translated as CASSTFRGPTEFTGELFF. The variable domain in full, with the rest retrieved from reference TRBV7-9 and TRBJ2-2, is DTGVSQNPRHKITKRGQNVTFRCDPISEHNRLYWYRQTLGQGPEFLTYFQNEAQLEKSRLLSDRFSAERPKGSFSTLEIQRTEQGDSAMYLCASSTFRGPTEFTGELFFGEGSRLTVL.

Many counts were recorded for this clonotype. This chain joins TRBV19 and TRBJ1-5; D not resolved. CDR1 LNHDA and CDR2 SQIVND come from the germline V gene (reference sequence). Trimming took off 6 bases at V and 4 bases at J, with 16 bases between the two ends. The CDR3 covers 15 residues. The CDR3 sequence: CASRQGPTENQPQHF. The DNA for the CDR3 is TGTGCCAGTAGGCAAGGCCCGACGGAAAATCAGCCCCAGCATTTT.

This clonotype was observed many times. The chain links TRBV7-2 to TRBJ2-3; 8 nucleotides agree with TRBD2. The CDR3 is 15 amino acids. V shed 0 bases, J shed 3 bases, and the junction held 2 bases outside the gene matches. The V gene's germline CDR1 is SGHTA and CDR2 FQGNSA. This chain's CDR3 is CASSLASGATDTQYF. DNA of the CDR3: TGTGCCAGCAGCTTAGCTAGCGGGGCAACAGATACGCAGTATTTT.